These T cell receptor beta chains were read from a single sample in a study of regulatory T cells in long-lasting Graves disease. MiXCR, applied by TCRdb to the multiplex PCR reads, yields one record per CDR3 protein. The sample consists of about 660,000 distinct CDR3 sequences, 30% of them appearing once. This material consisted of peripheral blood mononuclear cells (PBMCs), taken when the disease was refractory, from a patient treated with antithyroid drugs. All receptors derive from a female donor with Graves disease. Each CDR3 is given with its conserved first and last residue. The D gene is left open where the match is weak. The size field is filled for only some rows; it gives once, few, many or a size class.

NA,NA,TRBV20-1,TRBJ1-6,TGCAGTGCTAAAGAAGGGGTGGGCAATTCACCCCTCCACTTT,CSAKEGVGNSPLHF
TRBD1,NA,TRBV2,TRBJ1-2,TGTGCCAGCAGTCGTGGACAGGGGGCCATCTATGGCTACACCTTC,CASSRGQGAIYGYTF
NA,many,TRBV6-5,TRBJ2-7,TGTGCCAGCAGTTGGGACGCCACCTACGAGCAGTACTTC,CASSWDATYEQYF
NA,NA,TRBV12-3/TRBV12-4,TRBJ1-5,TGTGCCAGCAGTTTAAATAGAGGGGATCAGCCCCAGCATTTT,CASSLNRGDQPQHF
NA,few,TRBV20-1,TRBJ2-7,TGCAGTGCTAGAGGCCAGGGATTCCTCTACGAGCAGTACTTC,CSARGQGFLYEQYF
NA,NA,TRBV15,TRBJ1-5,TGTGCCACCAGCAGAGATGGAGTTAGCAATCAGCCCCAGCATTTT,CATSRDGVSNQPQHF
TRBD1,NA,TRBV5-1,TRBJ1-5,TGCGCCAGCCGCGGGGACAGTGAGGGCTCAGCCCAGCATTTT,CASRGDSEGSAQHF
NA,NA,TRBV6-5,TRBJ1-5,TGTGCCAGCAGCTACATCAGGGAAACCAATCAGCCCCAGCATTTT,CASSYIRETNQPQHF
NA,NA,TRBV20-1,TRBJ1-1,TGCAGTGTCGGAGTTTTTGGAACTGAAGCTTTCTTT,CSVGVFGTEAFF
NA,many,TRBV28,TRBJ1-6,TGTGCCAGCAGTTTTCTTTCACCCCTCCACTTT,CASSFLSPLHF
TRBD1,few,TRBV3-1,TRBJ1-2,TGTGCCAGCAGCAACCCGGGACAGGGTGCCTACGGCTACACCTTC,CASSNPGQGAYGYTF
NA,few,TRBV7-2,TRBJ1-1,TGTGCCAGCAGCCTCCCCCTGGGTTACACTGAAGCTTTCTTT,CASSLPLGYTEAFF
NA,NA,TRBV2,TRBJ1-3,TGTGCCAGCAGAGGGACGGTCTCTGGAAACACCATATATTTT,CASRGTVSGNTIYF
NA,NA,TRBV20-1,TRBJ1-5,TGCAGTGCTAGGGGACGGCCCGGGGGCAATCAGCCCCAGCATTTT,CSARGRPGGNQPQHF
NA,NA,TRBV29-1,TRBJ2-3,TGCAGCGTTGTCCCCGCATCCACAGATACGCAGTATTTT,CSVVPASTDTQYF
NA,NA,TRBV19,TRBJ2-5,TGTGCCAGTAGCATAGGACAAAAAGAGACCCAGTACTTC,CASSIGQKETQYF
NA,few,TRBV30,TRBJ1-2,TGTGCCTGGATGAGGGATGGCTACACCTTC,CAWMRDGYTF
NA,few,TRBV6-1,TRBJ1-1,TGTGCCAGCAGACAGGGTGGCCGGAGCATGAACACTGAAGCTTTCTTT,CASRQGGRSMNTEAFF
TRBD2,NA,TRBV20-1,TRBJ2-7,TGCAGTCCCTCCACTAGCGGGAGGTCCCACGAGCAGTACTTC,CSPSTSGRSHEQYF
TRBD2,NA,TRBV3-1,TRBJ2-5,TGTGCCAGCAGCCAGAGGACTAGCGGCCAAGAGACCCAGTACTTC,CASSQRTSGQETQYF
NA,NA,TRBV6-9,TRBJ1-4,TGTGCCAGCAGTTACTCTACATCTGAGGGGGGAAAACTGTTTTTT,CASSYSTSEGGKLFF
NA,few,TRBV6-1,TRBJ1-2,TGTGCCAGCAGGCCCGGGACAACCCATGGCTACACCTTC,CASRPGTTHGYTF
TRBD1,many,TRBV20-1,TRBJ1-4,TGCAGTGCCGCTAACCCGGGACAGGGGGCTGAAAAACTGTTTTTT,CSAANPGQGAEKLFF
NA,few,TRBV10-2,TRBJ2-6,TGCGCCAGCAGTGAAACAGGGAACTCTGGGGCCAACGTCCTGACTTTC,CASSETGNSGANVLTF
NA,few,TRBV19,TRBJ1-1,TGTGCCAGTAGTATAGCCGGAGCAGGGCCTGAAGCTTTCTTT,CASSIAGAGPEAFF
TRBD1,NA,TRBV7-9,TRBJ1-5,TGTGCCAGCAGCTTTGACAGGGTTGGCAATCAGCCCCAGCATTTT,CASSFDRVGNQPQHF
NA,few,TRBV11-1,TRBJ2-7,TGTGCCAGCAGCCAGGGCCGCGGTTACGAGCAGTACTTC,CASSQGRGYEQYF
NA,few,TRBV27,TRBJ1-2,TGTGCCAGCAGTTTATTGAGCCCCATTGGGGGGGGAGGAGATGGCTACACCTTC,CASSLLSPIGGGGDGYTF
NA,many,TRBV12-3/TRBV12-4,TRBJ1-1,TGTGCCAGCAGGTTGGAGAACACTGAAGCTTTCTTT,CASRLENTEAFF
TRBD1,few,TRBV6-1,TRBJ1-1,TGTGCCAGCACCCAAGGGACAGTTGGGGGAAAAGTGAACACTGAAGCTTTCTTT,CASTQGTVGGKVNTEAFF
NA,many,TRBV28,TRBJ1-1,TGTGCCAGCAGCGCGACCGGGACAAGGAACACTGAAGCTTTCTTT,CASSATGTRNTEAFF
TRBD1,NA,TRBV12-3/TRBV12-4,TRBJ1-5,TGTGCCAGCAGAAGGACAGGAGATCAGCCCCAGCATTTT,CASRRTGDQPQHF
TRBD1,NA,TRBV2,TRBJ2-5,TGTGCCAGCAGTGATGGACAGGGGGGGACCCAGTACTTC,CASSDGQGGTQYF